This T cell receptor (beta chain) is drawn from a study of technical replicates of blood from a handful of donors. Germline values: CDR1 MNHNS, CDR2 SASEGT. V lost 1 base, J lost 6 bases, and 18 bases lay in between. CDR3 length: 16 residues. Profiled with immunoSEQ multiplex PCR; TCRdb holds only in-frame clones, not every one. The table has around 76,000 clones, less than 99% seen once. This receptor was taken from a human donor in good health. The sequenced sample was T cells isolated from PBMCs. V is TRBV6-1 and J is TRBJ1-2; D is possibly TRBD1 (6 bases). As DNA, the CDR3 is TGTGCCAGCAGTGAAGTCAGGGGTGCTCTGCCAGATGGCTACACCTTC. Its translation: CASSEVRGALPDGYTF.